This T cell receptor beta chain was captured in a study of T cells after yellow fever vaccination. Whole-study context: Fractions of low cell number were prepared using SMART-Seq v4 Ultra Low Input.

UMIs and a universal primer site were added when TCR cDNA was made by 5'RACE template switching. TCRdb re-called the 5' RACE reads through MiXCR, storing one row per CDR3 protein. The sample contains about 170,000 distinct CDR3 sequences, approximately 11% of which appear only once. Study-wide results and caveats: At 95% to 98% for CD4 and approximately 88% for CD8, most primary-vaccination clones showed up again after the booster.

J lost 4 bases, V lost 6 bases, and 6 bases had no gene match. This CDR3 region has 15 residues. In the case of this clonotype: Antigen unknown.

Sequenced here: CD8+ T cells sorted from PBMCs, sampled 15 days after the yellow fever booster vaccination. This chain links TRBV12-3 or TRBV12-4 with TRBJ2-2, with 9 bases matching TRBD1. The sequence was collected from a man younger than 30 who received the YFV17D yellow fever vaccine. In DNA form, the CDR3 reads TGTGCCAGCAGGGGACAGGGTGAGGGCACCGGGGAGCTGTTTTTT. It yields the protein CASRGQGEGTGELFF.